This TCR beta chain was observed in a study of T cells in women clearing cervical HPV infection. CDR3 size: 13 residues. Germline trimming cut 7 bases from V and 7 bases from J; bases unmatched to any gene: 9. The germline gives CDR1 DFQATT, CDR2 SNEGSKA (reference sequence). Clones were read by immunoSEQ multiplex PCR, and TCRdb kept only the in-frame ones, dropping some. The sample holds 15,000 to 20,000 clones. Notes on this clone: The read halts 3 residues ahead of the CDR3 end, with the missing end drawn from the germline J gene.

J is TRBJ2-5 and V is TRBV20-1, with 10 bases aligning to TRBD1. The sequencing sample was made of blood buffy coat. The clonotype originates from a woman between 18 and 75 years old with a cervical HPV16 infection that either progressed to CIN3+ or cleared (not recorded which). CDR3 sequence reads: CSVLGQGIGTQYF. The sequenced part of the CDR3 DNA is TGCAGTGTCCTGGGACAGGGGATCGGGACC.